The 3 T cell receptor beta chains below come from one sample, sequenced in a study of beta chain features in type 1 diabetes. Study outcomes and limitations: Researchers report that Type 1 diabetes patients had moderately but significantly shorter TCRB CDR3s across all four CD4+ subsets.

cDNA synthesis used the whole RNA isolate, giving expressed TCRB sequences. Using immunoSEQ multiplex PCR, the repertoire was profiled, and TCRdb retains in-frame clones only, with some absent. The repertoire has fewer than 300,000 clones, roughly 21% of them found once; the top ten carry 0.028%. What these receptors recognize is not known. The sequenced sample was naive CD4+ T cells from blood. The receptor source for this set is a woman aged 40 to 55 with type 1 diabetes.

This clone has more than one count but fewer than ten. The gene calls are TRBV29-1 and TRBJ1-1; D not certain. Trimming took 1 base from V and 6 from J, leaving 12 bases between them. Germline CDR1 and CDR2: SQVTM and ANQGSEA. The CDR3 is 13 residues long. The chain's CDR3 is CSVEGEGIAEAFF. The CDR3 DNA reads TGCAGCGTTGAAGGCGAGGGAATCGCTGAAGCTTTCTTT. Together with reference TRBV29-1 and TRBJ1-1, the CDR3 gives the full variable domain: SAVISQKPSRDICQRGTSLTIQCQVDSQVTMMFWYRQQPGQSLTLIATANQGSEATYESGFVIDKFPISRPNLTFSTLTVSNMSPEDSSIYLCSVEGEGIAEAFFGQGTRLTVV.

The chain is built from TRBV6-6 and TRBJ2-7; TRBD2 is a possible D gene (6 bases). Trimming removed 0 bases from V and 7 bases from J, with 13 bases in between. This CDR3 comprises 14 residues. Germline V lookup: CDR1 MNHNY, CDR2 SVGAGI (reference sequence). The CDR3 spells CASSYSSGPQEQYF. The CDR3 DNA follows: TGTGCCAGCAGTTACTCGAGCGGGCCCCAAGAGCAGTACTTC.

This clone was counted between two and nine times. V gene TRBV6-5 combines with J gene TRBJ1-5; a weak D match, TRBD1 (5 bases). This CDR3 has 15 amino acids. V dropped 5 bases and J dropped 7 bases, with 18 bases sitting between them. Germline lookup yields CDR1 MNHEY and CDR2 SVGAGI. CDR3 DNA sequence: TGTGCCAGCAGTCCCTCGGGGGGTTCTGGGCAGCCCCAGCATTTT. Its translation: CASSPSGGSGQPQHF.